Presented here are 21 T cell receptor beta chains from one specimen sequenced in a study of cytomegalovirus exposure and HLA in healthy donors. PCR was performed using 60 Vbeta and 13 Jbeta primers. Clones were read by immunoSEQ multiplex PCR, and TCRdb kept only the in-frame ones, dropping some. The data hold about 190,000 clones, with 85% observed a single time. Material for sequencing was PBMCs. The receptors here all came from a boy between 2 and 15 years old in good health and CMV-seronegative.

The chain couples TRBV5-5 to TRBJ1-2; perhaps TRBD1 as D (6 bases). Germline V gene data show CDR1 as SGHKS and CDR2 as YYEKEE (reference sequence). The V gene lost 0 bases and the J gene lost 8 bases, with 8 bases spanning the gap. The CDR3 totals 12 residues. The CDR3 DNA reads TGTGCCAGCAGCTTGGACAGGGCAGGCTACACCTTC. This translates into CASSLDRAGYTF.

This chain connects TRBV5-4 to TRBJ1-4; 7 nucleotides line up with TRBD1. Per the germline V gene, CDR1 is SGHNT and CDR2 is YYREEE (reference sequence). The J segment lost 8 bases and the V segment lost 0 bases, leaving 4 bases of the junction unmatched. The CDR3 is 14 amino acids. CDR3 protein: CASSLGTGGEKLFF. The CDR3 DNA sequence: TGTGCCAGCAGCTTGGGGACAGGTGGCGAAAAACTGTTTTTT.

The chain uses TRBV5-6 and TRBJ2-1; 9 bases agree with TRBD2. The CDR3 loop spans 15 amino acids. The germline V gene encodes CDR1 SGHDT and CDR2 YYEEEE. Trimming removed 4 bases from V and 4 bases from J; junction bases left unmatched: 6. The CDR3, as DNA: TGTGCCAGCAGCCACTCTAGCGGGAATTACAATGAGCAGTTCTTC. This encodes CASSHSSGNYNEQFF.

The CDR3 DNA reads TGTGCCAGCAGCTTAATACAGGGCCCTAGCAGGGAGCAGTACTTC. Its protein is CASSLIQGPSREQYF. The chain joins TRBV7-8 to TRBJ2-7, with D possibly TRBD1 on 6 matching bases. Germline V gene data show CDR1 as SGHVS and CDR2 as FQNEAQ. The V end was cut by 2 bases, the J end by 7 bases, with 18 bases between. This CDR3 has 15 amino acids.

This chain links TRBV6-1 with TRBJ1-2; tentatively, D is TRBD1 (6 bases). Trimming shortened V by 6 bases and J by 3 bases, and 11 bases separated the two germline ends. This CDR3 has 13 residues. Germline assignment: CDR1 MNHNS and CDR2 SASEGT. The CDR3 region has the DNA TGTGCCAGCAGACTACAGGGTTACTATGGCTACACCTTC. Translated: CASRLQGYYGYTF.

This chain connects TRBV27 to TRBJ2-1; 12 nucleotides agree with TRBD2. Trimming cost V 3 bases and J 8 bases; bases outside gene matches: 17. This CDR3 has 19 residues. Germline V gives CDR1 MNHEY, CDR2 SMNVEV (reference sequence). The CDR3 reads CASSFTSPRASGRAHEQFF. CDR3 in DNA: TGTGCCAGCAGTTTCACATCCCCGCGGGCTAGCGGGAGGGCCCATGAGCAGTTCTTC.

This clone was detected only a few times. This chain connects TRBV5-1 to TRBJ1-6; D possibly corresponds to TRBD1 (5 bases). This CDR3 contains 15 residues. The germline V gene encodes CDR1 SGHRS and CDR2 YFSETQ. The V end lost 4 bases, the J end lost 8 bases, and 16 bases lay between the germline ends. In DNA form, the CDR3 reads TGCGCCAGCAGCCCCGACAGAGGAAGGGATTCACCCCTCCACTTT. This sequence encodes CASSPDRGRDSPLHF.

This chain joins TRBV4-2 and TRBJ1-4; 9 bases are shared with TRBD1. V gave up 4 bases and J gave up 8 bases; unmatched junction bases: 5. CDR1 and CDR2 (germline): LGHNA, YNFKEQ. The CDR3 runs to 14 residues. The CDR3 region is CASSPRTGEEKLFF. The CDR3 coding sequence is TGTGCCAGCAGCCCAAGGACAGGGGAGGAAAAACTGTTTTTT.

V gene TRBV6-5 combines with J gene TRBJ1-4; D is perhaps TRBD1 (5 bases). Deletions cut 2 bases from V and 11 bases from J, with 18 bases between. Germline lookup yields CDR1 MNHEY and CDR2 SVGAGI. The CDR3 is 15 residues long. The CDR3 sequence is CASSYAPDTSYKLFF. The CDR3, as DNA: TGTGCCAGCAGTTACGCGCCGGACACCAGTTATAAACTGTTTTTT.

In DNA, the CDR3 is TGTGCCAGCAGCCTCAACCGCCGCCCCAGCGAGAAGACTTTCTTT. Translating it yields CASSLNRRPSEKTFF. The V gene is TRBV5-8, the J gene TRBJ1-1; D not resolved. V lost 4 bases and J lost 12, with 25 bases in between. Germline CDR1 and CDR2: SGHTS and YDEGEE. The CDR3 covers 15 residues.

V usage is TRBV28 and J usage is TRBJ1-1; D gene ambiguous. Trimming shortened V by 6 bases and J by 0 bases, and 8 bases separated the two germline ends. In germline, CDR1 is MDHEN, CDR2 SYDVKM. CDR3 size: 13 residues. For the CDR3, the DNA is TGTGCCAGCAGCGTACCAGTGAACACTGAAGCTTTCTTT. Amino acid sequence: CASSVPVNTEAFF.

There are a few counts of this clone. The chain couples TRBV11-3 to TRBJ2-3, with D perhaps TRBD2 (7 bases). CDR1 SGHNT and CDR2 YENEEA come from the germline V gene. Trimming pared 1 base from V and 5 bases from J, leaving 19 bases between. This CDR3 comprises 17 residues. The DNA of the CDR3 is TGTGCCAGCAGCTTAGGGGCCCCCAGGAGGGGGGGAGATACGCAGTATTTT. Residues: CASSLGAPRRGGDTQYF.

The chain is built from TRBV11-2 and TRBJ1-1, with D possibly matching TRBD1 (6 bases). The CDR3 has 12 amino acids. Germline V gene lookup returns CDR1 SGHAT and CDR2 FQNNGV. V was shortened by 5 bases and J by 11 bases, with 15 bases between the two germline ends. CDR3 in amino acids: CASSPNRVRAFF. The CDR3 DNA follows: TGTGCCAGCAGCCCTAACAGGGTCCGGGCTTTCTTT.

This clone has a handful of counts. The chain couples TRBV28 to TRBJ1-6; 7 nucleotides line up with TRBD1. The CDR3 totals 14 residues. CDR1 and CDR2 from the germline V gene are MDHEN and SYDVKM. Unmatched junction bases numbered 3, after V lost 1 base and J lost 9 bases. The CDR3 bases are TGTGCCAGCAGTTTATACAGGGGAAGTTCACCCCTCCACTTT. Translation: CASSLYRGSSPLHF.

This chain uses TRBV19 with TRBJ2-7; D perhaps matches TRBD2 (5 bases). Germline V gene sequence: CDR1 LNHDA, CDR2 SQIVND (reference sequence). The CDR3 loop spans 14 amino acids. The germline V and J ends were trimmed by 6 bases and 3 bases, with 15 bases remaining between them. CDR3 amino acids: CASSPARTYYEQYF. CDR3 coding DNA: TGTGCCAGTAGCCCCGCCCGGACTTACTACGAGCAGTACTTC.

The chain employs TRBV18 and TRBJ1-2, with D possibly matching TRBD1 (6 bases). The V end was cut by 4 bases, the J end by 2 bases, with 8 bases between. CDR1 is KGHSH and CDR2 is LQKENI in the germline V gene. This CDR3 is 13 amino acids long. The chain's CDR3 is CASSQQGNYGYTF. The CDR3 DNA follows: TGTGCCAGCTCACAGCAGGGGAACTATGGCTACACCTTC.

The chain employs TRBV10-1 and TRBJ2-1, with 9 bases aligning to TRBD2. V shed 5 bases and J 2 bases; nucleotides not matched to a gene: 4. The CDR3 loop spans 15 amino acids. CDR1 is WNHNN and CDR2 is SYGVQD in the germline V gene (reference sequence). CDR3 in DNA: TGCGCCAGCAGTTTAGCGGGGGAGACCTACAATGAGCAGTTCTTC. Its protein is CASSLAGETYNEQFF.

The J gene is TRBJ2-7, the V gene TRBV11-2; the D gene is possibly TRBD1 (5 bases). Trimming took 10 bases from V and 3 from J, leaving 10 bases between them. Germline V gene data show CDR1 as SGHAT and CDR2 as FQNNGV. This CDR3 is 11 amino acids long. In DNA, the CDR3 is TGTGCCACCGAAAGGGGCTACGAGCAGTACTTC. Protein product: CATERGYEQYF.

V usage is TRBV7-9 and J usage is TRBJ2-1, with D perhaps matching TRBD2 (6 bases). Trimming removed 1 base from V and 5 bases from J, with 15 bases in between. CDR1 SEHNR and CDR2 FQNEAQ come from the germline V gene (reference sequence). The CDR3 is 16 amino acids. The CDR3 DNA is TGTGCCAGCAGCTTAGGGGCGGGGCCCAGGAACAATGAGCAGTTCTTC. Residues: CASSLGAGPRNNEQFF. Filled out from reference TRBV7-9 and TRBJ2-1, the complete variable domain reads DTGVSQNPRHKITKRGQNVTFRCDPISEHNRLYWYRQTLGQGPEFLTYFQNEAQLEKSRLLSDRFSAERPKGSFSTLEIQRTEQGDSAMYLCASSLGAGPRNNEQFFGPGTRLTVL.

J is TRBJ2-3 and V is TRBV5-1, with TRBD1 matching over 8 bases. J gave up 2 bases and V 4 bases, and 3 bases lay outside the gene matches. The CDR3 length is 14 residues. CDR1 is SGHRS and CDR2 is YFSETQ in the germline V gene. Written as DNA, the CDR3 is TGCGCCAGCAGCCGGGACAGGTTCACAGATACGCAGTATTTT. Protein product: CASSRDRFTDTQYF.

The rearrangement joins TRBV7-2 to TRBJ2-3; weak D call: TRBD2 (7 bases). Deletions cut 3 bases from V and 3 bases from J, with 22 bases between. The CDR3 runs to 18 residues. Per the germline V gene, CDR1 is SGHTA and CDR2 is FQGNSA. CDR3 sequence reads: CASSFGRGGGPRTDTQYF. Written as DNA, the CDR3 is TGTGCCAGCAGCTTCGGACGTGGCGGGGGCCCCCGGACAGATACGCAGTATTTT.